This is a list of T cell receptor beta chains from one sample in a study of spatial heterogeneity in lung cancer. TCRdb redid the calling of the 5' RACE reads with MiXCR, one entry per CDR3 protein. Among tens of thousands of distinct CDR3 sequences listed, roughly 7.4% were seen once. This material consisted of PBMCs, taken at surgery. The receptors were gathered from a male donor with early-stage non-small cell lung cancer. CDR3s include the opening cysteine and the closing phenylalanine or tryptophan.

j_call: TRBJ2-3
v_call: TRBV5-1
cdr3_aa: CASRRTGGADTQYF

j_call: TRBJ1-6
v_call: TRBV9
cdr3_aa: CASSANNSPLHF

j_call: TRBJ2-7
v_call: TRBV27
cdr3_aa: CASSLGLAGTYEQYF

j_call: TRBJ1-2
v_call: TRBV3-1
cdr3_aa: CASSQQGWEGYTF

j_call: TRBJ2-7
v_call: TRBV12-3/TRBV12-4
cdr3_aa: CASKRTRFSYEQYF

j_call: TRBJ1-2
v_call: TRBV5-4
cdr3_aa: CASSLGQGIYGYTF

j_call: TRBJ2-4
v_call: TRBV4-3
cdr3_aa: CASSQEGTARRHIQYF

j_call: TRBJ1-2
v_call: TRBV27
cdr3_aa: CASSSLYLRGHGYTF

j_call: TRBJ1-2
v_call: TRBV12-3/TRBV12-4
cdr3_aa: CASSTGQLYGYTF

j_call: TRBJ2-1
v_call: TRBV6-1
cdr3_aa: CATRGSGGAYNEQFF

j_call: TRBJ1-2
v_call: TRBV29-1
cdr3_aa: CSVNRGKGYTF

j_call: TRBJ2-5
v_call: TRBV5-1
cdr3_aa: CASSDPGGGTQYF

j_call: TRBJ1-4
v_call: TRBV11-2
cdr3_aa: CASSPGMYEKLFF

j_call: TRBJ1-2
v_call: TRBV4-2
cdr3_aa: CASSHSRSAGGGYTF

j_call: TRBJ2-3
v_call: TRBV7-9
cdr3_aa: CASSAHPSTSGIVDTQYF

j_call: TRBJ2-6
v_call: TRBV12-3/TRBV12-4
cdr3_aa: CASSLAGSGANVLTF

j_call: TRBJ1-2
v_call: TRBV28
cdr3_aa: CASRRTGTFNYGYTF

j_call: TRBJ2-3
v_call: TRBV13
cdr3_aa: CASSLSQPDTQYF

j_call: TRBJ2-1
v_call: TRBV28
cdr3_aa: CASSLPTGGAWEQFF

j_call: TRBJ2-3
v_call: TRBV6-2/TRBV6-3
cdr3_aa: CASRASSTDTQYF

j_call: TRBJ2-1
v_call: TRBV29-1
cdr3_aa: CSAGGAGDGNEQFF

j_call: TRBJ2-2
v_call: TRBV20-1
cdr3_aa: CSATPGNTGELFF

j_call: TRBJ2-3
v_call: TRBV7-9
cdr3_aa: CASSPPVGEWDTQYF

j_call: TRBJ2-5
v_call: TRBV6-5
cdr3_aa: CASTPSGTETQYF

j_call: TRBJ2-7
v_call: TRBV13
cdr3_aa: CASSKPGQGTYEQYF

j_call: TRBJ1-1
v_call: TRBV4-2
cdr3_aa: CASSQGGRTEAFF

j_call: TRBJ1-5
v_call: TRBV20-1
cdr3_aa: CSAYLTPAQHF

j_call: TRBJ2-2
v_call: TRBV24-1
cdr3_aa: CATSDLPGELFF

j_call: TRBJ2-1
v_call: TRBV29-1
cdr3_aa: CSVEILLSTDSYNEQFF

j_call: TRBJ2-5
v_call: TRBV7-2
cdr3_aa: CASSLGLVEETQYF

j_call: TRBJ2-4
v_call: TRBV5-1
cdr3_aa: CASSLAEGSKNIQYF

j_call: TRBJ2-1
v_call: TRBV24-1
cdr3_aa: CATSPSGGNGGEQFF

j_call: TRBJ2-1
v_call: TRBV15
cdr3_aa: CVTSSSSSPYNEQFF

j_call: TRBJ1-2
v_call: TRBV6-5
cdr3_aa: CASSYREGYGYTF

j_call: TRBJ1-5
v_call: TRBV27
cdr3_aa: CASSSQPGQGDNQPQHF

j_call: TRBJ2-7
v_call: TRBV7-6
cdr3_aa: CASSLAGSLYEQYF

j_call: TRBJ2-2
v_call: TRBV15
cdr3_aa: CATSRDRTGGGELFF

j_call: TRBJ2-5
v_call: TRBV4-1
cdr3_aa: CASRRGSSGKETQYF

j_call: TRBJ1-1
v_call: TRBV7-9
cdr3_aa: CASSWGDIYTEAFF

j_call: TRBJ1-5
v_call: TRBV28
cdr3_aa: CASSFIGTGRYQPQHF

j_call: TRBJ2-6
v_call: TRBV13
cdr3_aa: CASSLDEGSSGANVLTF

j_call: TRBJ1-1
v_call: TRBV7-9
cdr3_aa: CASSQGDTEAFF

j_call: TRBJ1-2
v_call: TRBV11-1
cdr3_aa: CASSLSRTSQGGYTF

j_call: TRBJ2-3
v_call: TRBV12-3/TRBV12-4
cdr3_aa: CASSLWTSGSETDTQYF

j_call: TRBJ2-1
v_call: TRBV27
cdr3_aa: CASSLEGAPYNEQFF

j_call: TRBJ2-1
v_call: TRBV4-3
cdr3_aa: CASSQEVLNEQFF

j_call: TRBJ1-6
v_call: TRBV20-1
cdr3_aa: CSARDLGTNSPLHF

j_call: TRBJ1-2
v_call: TRBV18
cdr3_aa: CASSPTAYGYTF

j_call: TRBJ2-7
v_call: TRBV6-5
cdr3_aa: CASRLQGAYEQYF

j_call: TRBJ2-1
v_call: TRBV3-1
cdr3_aa: CASSQRGLANEQFF